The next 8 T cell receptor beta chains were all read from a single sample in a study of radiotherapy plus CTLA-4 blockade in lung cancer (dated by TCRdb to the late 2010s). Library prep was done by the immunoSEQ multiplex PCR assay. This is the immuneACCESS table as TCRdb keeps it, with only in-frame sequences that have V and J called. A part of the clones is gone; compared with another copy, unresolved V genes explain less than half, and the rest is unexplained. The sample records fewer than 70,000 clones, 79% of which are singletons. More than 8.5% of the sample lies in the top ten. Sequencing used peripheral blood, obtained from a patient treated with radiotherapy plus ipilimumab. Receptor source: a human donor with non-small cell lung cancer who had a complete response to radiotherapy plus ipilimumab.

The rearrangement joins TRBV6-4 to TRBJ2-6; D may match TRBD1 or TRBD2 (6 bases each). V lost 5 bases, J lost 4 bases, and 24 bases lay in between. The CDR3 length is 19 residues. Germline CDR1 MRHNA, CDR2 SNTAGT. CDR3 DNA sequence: TGTGCCAGCAGTCCACTCCCGGGGGCTCTCGGATCCGGGGCCAACGTCCTGACTTTC. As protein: CASSPLPGALGSGANVLTF.

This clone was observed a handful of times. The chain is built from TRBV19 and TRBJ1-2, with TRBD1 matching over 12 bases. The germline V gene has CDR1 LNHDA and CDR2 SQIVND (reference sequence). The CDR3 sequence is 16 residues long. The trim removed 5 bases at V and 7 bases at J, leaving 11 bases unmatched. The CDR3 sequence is CASSHLPGQGAFGYTF. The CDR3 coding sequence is TGTGCCAGTAGTCACCTTCCGGGACAGGGGGCCTTTGGCTACACCTTC.

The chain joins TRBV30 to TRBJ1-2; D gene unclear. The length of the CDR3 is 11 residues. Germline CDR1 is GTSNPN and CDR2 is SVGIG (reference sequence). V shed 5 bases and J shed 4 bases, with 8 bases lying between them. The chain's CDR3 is CAWDPIYGYTF. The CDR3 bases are TGTGCCTGGGACCCCATCTATGGCTACACCTTC.

CDR3 region: CASLPVPQGETQYF. In DNA, the CDR3 is TGTGCCAGCTTACCGGTCCCACAGGGAGAGACCCAGTACTTC. The chain uses TRBV18 and TRBJ2-5; maybe TRBD1 (6 bases). This CDR3 has 14 residues. V was trimmed by 7 bases and J by 4 bases, leaving 16 bases between them. Germline CDR1 KGHSH, CDR2 LQKENI.

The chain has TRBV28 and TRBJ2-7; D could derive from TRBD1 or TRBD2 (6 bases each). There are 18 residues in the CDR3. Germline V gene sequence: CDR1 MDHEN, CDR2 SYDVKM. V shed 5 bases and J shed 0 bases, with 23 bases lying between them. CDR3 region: CASSSTPGSGALSYEQYF. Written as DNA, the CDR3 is TGTGCCAGCAGTAGTACTCCGGGATCGGGGGCGCTCTCCTACGAGCAGTACTTC.

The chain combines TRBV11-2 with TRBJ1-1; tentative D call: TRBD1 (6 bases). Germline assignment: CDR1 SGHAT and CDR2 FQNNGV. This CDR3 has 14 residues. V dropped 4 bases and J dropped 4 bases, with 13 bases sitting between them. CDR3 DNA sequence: TGTGCCAGCAGCTCAGACAGGTATTTCACTGAAGCTTTCTTT. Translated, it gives CASSSDRYFTEAFF.

The CDR3 bases are TGTGCCAGCAGTGAGGGGTGGGGGGCCGATGAGCAGTTCTTC. It yields the protein CASSEGWGADEQFF. The rearrangement joins TRBV2 to TRBJ2-1; D possibly matches TRBD1 or TRBD2 (6 bases each). Trimming took 3 bases from V and 8 from J, leaving 14 bases between them. Germline V CDR1 and CDR2: SNHLY, FYNNEI. This CDR3 comprises 14 residues.

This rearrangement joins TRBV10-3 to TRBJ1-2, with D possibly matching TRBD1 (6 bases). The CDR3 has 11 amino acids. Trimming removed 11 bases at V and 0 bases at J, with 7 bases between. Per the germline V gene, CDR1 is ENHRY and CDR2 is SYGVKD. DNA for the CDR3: TGTGCCTCAGGGGCTAACTATGGCTACACCTTC. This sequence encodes CASGANYGYTF.